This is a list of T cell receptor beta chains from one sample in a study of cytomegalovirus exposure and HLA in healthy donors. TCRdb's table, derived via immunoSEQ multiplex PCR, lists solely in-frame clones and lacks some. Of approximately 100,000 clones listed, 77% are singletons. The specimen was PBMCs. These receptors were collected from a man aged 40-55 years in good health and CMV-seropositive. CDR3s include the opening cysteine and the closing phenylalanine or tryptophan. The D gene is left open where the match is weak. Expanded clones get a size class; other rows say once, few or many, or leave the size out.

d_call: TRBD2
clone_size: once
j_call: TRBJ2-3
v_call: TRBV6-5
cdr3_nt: TGTGCCAGCAGTTACTCGATTGGGGGGGGTCAGTATTTT
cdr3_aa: CASSYSIGGGQYF

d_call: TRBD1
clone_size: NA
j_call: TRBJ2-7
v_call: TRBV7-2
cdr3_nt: TGTGCCAGCAGCTTAGATTTTGGGACAGGGGGCCGCGAGCAGTACTTC
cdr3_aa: CASSLDFGTGGREQYF

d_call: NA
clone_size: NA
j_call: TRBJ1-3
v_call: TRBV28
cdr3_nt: TGTGCCAGCAGTTTACTCGCGAGCTCTGGAAACACCATATATTTT
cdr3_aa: CASSLLASSGNTIYF

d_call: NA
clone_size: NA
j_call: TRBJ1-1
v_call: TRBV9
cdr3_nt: TGTGCCAGCAGCGTAGTACCGGACTTAGAAGCTTTCTTT
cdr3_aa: CASSVVPDLEAFF

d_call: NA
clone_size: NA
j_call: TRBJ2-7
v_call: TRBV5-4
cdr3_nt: TGTGCCAGCAGCTTGGGACACCCTTCCTACGAGCAGTACTTC
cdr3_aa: CASSLGHPSYEQYF

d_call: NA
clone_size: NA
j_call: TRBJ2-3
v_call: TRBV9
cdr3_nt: TGTGCCAGCAGCCATGGGGGCCTACCCGACGCCGCAGATACGCAGTATTTT
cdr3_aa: CASSHGGLPDAADTQYF

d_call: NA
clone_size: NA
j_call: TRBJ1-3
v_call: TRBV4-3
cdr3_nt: TGCGCCAGCAGCCAAGATCCGTCTCATCAGTCTGGAAACACCATATATTTT
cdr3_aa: CASSQDPSHQSGNTIYF

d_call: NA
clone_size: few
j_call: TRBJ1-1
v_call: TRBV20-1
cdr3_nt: TGCAGTGCTAGATCGGTCACTGAAGCTTTCTTT
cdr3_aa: CSARSVTEAFF

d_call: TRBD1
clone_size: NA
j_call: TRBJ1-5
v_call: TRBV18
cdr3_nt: TGTGCCAGCTCACCAGGAATCAGGGGGCCTGGCAATCAGCCCCAGCATTTT
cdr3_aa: CASSPGIRGPGNQPQHF

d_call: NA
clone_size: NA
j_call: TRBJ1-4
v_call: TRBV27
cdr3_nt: TGTGCCAGCAGTACGGTCCCAGGGGTAGGGAAACTGTTTTTT
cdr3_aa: CASSTVPGVGKLFF

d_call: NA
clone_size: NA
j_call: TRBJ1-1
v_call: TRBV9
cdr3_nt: TGTGCCAGCAGCGTAGACTGGAACACTGAAGCTTTCTTT
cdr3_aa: CASSVDWNTEAFF

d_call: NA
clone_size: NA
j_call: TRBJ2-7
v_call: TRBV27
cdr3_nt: TGTGCCAGCAGTTCTACCTGGGGACATAGCTCCTACGAGCAGTACTTC
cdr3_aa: CASSSTWGHSSYEQYF

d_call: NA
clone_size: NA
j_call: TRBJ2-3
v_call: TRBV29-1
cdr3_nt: TGCAGCGTGACTCTAGCAACAGATACGCAGTATTTT
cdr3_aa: CSVTLATDTQYF

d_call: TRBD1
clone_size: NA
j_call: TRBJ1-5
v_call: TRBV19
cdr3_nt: TGTGCCAGTAGTACAGCGGACAGGATTAAACCCCAGCATTTT
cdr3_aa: CASSTADRIKPQHF

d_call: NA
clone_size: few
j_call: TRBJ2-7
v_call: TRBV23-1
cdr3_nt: TGCGCCAGCAGTCGATACCACAGGGCCCTCTCCTACGAGCAGTACTTC
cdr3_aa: CASSRYHRALSYEQYF

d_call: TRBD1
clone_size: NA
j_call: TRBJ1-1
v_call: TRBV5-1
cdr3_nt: TGCGCCAGCCGCCCGGGACAGGGGGCATGGACTGAAGCTTTCTTT
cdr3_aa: CASRPGQGAWTEAFF

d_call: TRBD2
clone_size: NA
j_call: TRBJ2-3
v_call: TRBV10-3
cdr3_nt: TGTGCCATCAGTACGTCCTCTAGCGGGGGGGCAGATACGCAGTATTTT
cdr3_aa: CAISTSSSGGADTQYF

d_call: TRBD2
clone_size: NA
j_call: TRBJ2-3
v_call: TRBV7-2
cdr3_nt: TGTGCCAGCAGCTTAGCGGGGCTAGCGGCAACAGATACGCAGTATTTT
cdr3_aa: CASSLAGLAATDTQYF

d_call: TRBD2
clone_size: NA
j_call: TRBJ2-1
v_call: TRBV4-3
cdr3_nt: TGCGCCAGCAGCCAAGATACGGAACAGCGGGGGGGCTCCTACAATGAGCAGTTCTTC
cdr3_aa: CASSQDTEQRGGSYNEQFF

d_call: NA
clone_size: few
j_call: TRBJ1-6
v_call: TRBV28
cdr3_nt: TGTGCCAGCAGTTTCGGGGGGAACTCACCCCTCCACTTT
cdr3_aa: CASSFGGNSPLHF

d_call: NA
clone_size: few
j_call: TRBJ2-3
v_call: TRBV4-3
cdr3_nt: TGCGCCAGCAGCCAAGTCCCGGCAGATACGCAGTATTTT
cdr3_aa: CASSQVPADTQYF

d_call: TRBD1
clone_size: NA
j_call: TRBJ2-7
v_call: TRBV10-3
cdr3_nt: TGTGCCATCGGGGACAGGATCTACGAGCAGTACTTC
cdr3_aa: CAIGDRIYEQYF

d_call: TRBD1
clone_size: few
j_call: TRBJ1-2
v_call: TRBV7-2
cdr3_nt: TGTGCCAGCGGGCTAGACAGGGAGAGGGGCTACACCTTC
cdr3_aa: CASGLDRERGYTF

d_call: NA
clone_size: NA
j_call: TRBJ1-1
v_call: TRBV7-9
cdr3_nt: TGTGCCAGCAGCTCGTTCGGGACTGAAGCTTTCTTT
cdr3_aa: CASSSFGTEAFF

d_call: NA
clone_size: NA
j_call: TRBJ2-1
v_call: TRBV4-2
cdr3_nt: TGTGCCAGCAGCCTAGGGGCCGGGGAGCAGTTCTTC
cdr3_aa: CASSLGAGEQFF

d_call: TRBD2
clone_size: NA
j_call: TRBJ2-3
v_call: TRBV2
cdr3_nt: TGTGCCAGCAGTGATCAGCGGGGGGCTCCTGATACGCAGTATTTT
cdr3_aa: CASSDQRGAPDTQYF

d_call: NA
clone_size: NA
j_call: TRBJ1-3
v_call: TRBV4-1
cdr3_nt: TGCGCCAGCAGCCAAGAATACTCTCGAAGCTCTGGAAACACCATATATTTT
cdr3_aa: CASSQEYSRSSGNTIYF

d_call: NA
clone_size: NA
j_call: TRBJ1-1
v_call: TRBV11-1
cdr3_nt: TGTGCCAGCAGCTTAGACAGGGCTACTGAAGCTTTCTTT
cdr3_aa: CASSLDRATEAFF

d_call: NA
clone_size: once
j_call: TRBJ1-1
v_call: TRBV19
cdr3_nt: TGTGCCAGTAGTATATGGGCGAACACTGAAGCTTTCTTT
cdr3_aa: CASSIWANTEAFF

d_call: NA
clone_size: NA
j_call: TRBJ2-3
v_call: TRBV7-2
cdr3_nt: TGTGCCAGCAGCGGTGGAGGCACAGATACGCAGTATTTT
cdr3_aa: CASSGGGTDTQYF

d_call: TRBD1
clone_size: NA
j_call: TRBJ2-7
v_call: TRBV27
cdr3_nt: TGTGCCAGCAGTTTTCGGGGCCTAGGGACAGCCTACGAGCAGTACTTC
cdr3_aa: CASSFRGLGTAYEQYF

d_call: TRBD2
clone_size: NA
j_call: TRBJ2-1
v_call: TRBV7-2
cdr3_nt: TGTGCCAGCAGCTTCACTAGCGGGGCCTACAATGAGCAGTTCTTC
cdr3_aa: CASSFTSGAYNEQFF

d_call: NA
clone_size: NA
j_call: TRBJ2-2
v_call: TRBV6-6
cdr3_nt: TGTGCCAGCAGTTACCGATGGGCCCGACCCGGGGAGCTGTTTTTT
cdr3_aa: CASSYRWARPGELFF

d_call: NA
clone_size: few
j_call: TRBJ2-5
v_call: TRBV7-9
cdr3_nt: TGTGCCAGCAGCTTAGACAGGGCAGAGACCCAGTACTTC
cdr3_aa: CASSLDRAETQYF

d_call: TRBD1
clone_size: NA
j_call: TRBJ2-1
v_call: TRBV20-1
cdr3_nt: TGCAGTGCTGGGGACAGGGATGAGCAGTTCTTC
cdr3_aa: CSAGDRDEQFF

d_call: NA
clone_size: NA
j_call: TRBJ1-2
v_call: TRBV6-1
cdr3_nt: TGTGCCAGCAGTGAAGGGGCGAGTTATGGCTACACCTTC
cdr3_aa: CASSEGASYGYTF

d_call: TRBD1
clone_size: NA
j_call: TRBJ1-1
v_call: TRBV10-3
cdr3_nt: TGTGCCATCAGGGACTCCGGACAGGGGAAGACTGAAGCTTTCTTT
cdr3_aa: CAIRDSGQGKTEAFF

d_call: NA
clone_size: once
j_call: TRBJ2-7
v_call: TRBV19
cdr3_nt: TGTGCCAGTAGTATCGGTGCAGGGCTACTCTCCTACGAGCAGTACTTC
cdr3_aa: CASSIGAGLLSYEQYF

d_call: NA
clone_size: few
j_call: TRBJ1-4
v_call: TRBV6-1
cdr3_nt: TGTGCCAGCAGTGGACACCCCGGAAACACAGCAACTAATGAAAAACTGTTTTTT
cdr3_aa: CASSGHPGNTATNEKLFF

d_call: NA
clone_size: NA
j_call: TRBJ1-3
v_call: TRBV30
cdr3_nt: TGTGCCTGGGCCACCGGGAGGTCTGGAAACACCATATATTTT
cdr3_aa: CAWATGRSGNTIYF

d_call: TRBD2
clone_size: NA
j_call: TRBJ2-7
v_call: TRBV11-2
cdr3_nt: TGTGCCAGCAGCTTAAAGCTGGCGACTAGCGGGGGGGTTCGGAACGAGCAGTACTTC
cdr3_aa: CASSLKLATSGGVRNEQYF

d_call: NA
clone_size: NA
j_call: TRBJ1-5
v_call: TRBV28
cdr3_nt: TGTGCCAGCACCCAGGGGTGGGTTAGCAATCAGCCCCAGCATTTT
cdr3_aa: CASTQGWVSNQPQHF